The 17 T cell receptor beta chains below come from one sample, sequenced in a study of technical replicates of blood from several donors. Method: immunoSEQ multiplex PCR; TCRdb's copy keeps in-frame clones and lacks some. Seen here are roughly 62,000 clones, roughly 91% observed once, and the top ten hold about 3.9%. Sequencing was carried out using PBMCs. Receptors originate from a human donor in good health. Some clones in this sample may be carry-over from other donors' samples.

This clone appeared a few times. CDR3 nucleotides: TGTGCCAGTAGTAGACGACAGGGGGCCCAGCCCCAGCATTTT. This sequence encodes CASSRRQGAQPQHF. The chain employs TRBV19 and TRBJ1-5, with 10 bases fitting TRBD1. V lost 4 bases, J lost 7 bases, and 4 bases stayed unmatched. CDR1 LNHDA and CDR2 SQIVND come from the germline V gene (reference sequence). The CDR3 has 14 amino acids.

This sequence joins TRBV9 and TRBJ2-7; D might be TRBD2 (5 bases). Germline-derived CDR1 and CDR2 are SGDLS and YYNGEE. V dropped 3 bases and J dropped 7 bases, with 20 bases sitting between them. This CDR3 is 15 amino acids long. The CDR3 here is CASSATSGRKSEQYF. CDR3 sequence (DNA): TGTGCCAGCAGCGCCACAAGCGGCAGGAAGTCGGAGCAGTACTTC.

This chain's CDR3 is CASSLDGLAGSLAKNIQYF. The CDR3 DNA reads TGTGCCAGCAGCTTAGATGGACTAGCGGGGTCACTAGCCAAAAACATTCAGTACTTC. The V and J genes are TRBV11-2 and TRBJ2-4; 12 bases fit TRBD2. This CDR3 has 19 amino acids. Germline CDR1 and CDR2: SGHAT and FQNNGV. V lost 0 bases and J lost 0; bases outside the gene matches: 6. Filled out from reference TRBV11-2 and TRBJ2-4, the complete variable domain reads EAGVAQSPRYKIIEKRQSVAFWCNPISGHATLYWYQQILGQGPKLLIQFQNNGVVDDSQLPKDRFSAERLKGVDSTLKIQPAKLEDSAVYLCASSLDGLAGSLAKNIQYFGAGTRLSVL.

The V gene is TRBV7-2, the J gene TRBJ1-2; the match to TRBD1 covers 9 bases. The germline gives CDR1 SGHTA, CDR2 FQGNSA. The CDR3 sequence is 15 residues long. After removal of 1 base from V and 8 bases from J, the junction contained 8 bases not matched to a gene. CDR3 amino acids: CASSLEQGAGGGYTF. CDR3 nucleotide sequence: TGTGCCAGCAGCTTAGAACAGGGGGCCGGGGGGGGCTACACCTTC.

V is TRBV6-9 and J is TRBJ2-7; the D gene is possibly TRBD1 (6 bases). Deletions cut 5 bases from V and 6 bases from J, with 14 bases between. This CDR3 comprises 13 residues. Germline values: CDR1 MNHGY, CDR2 SVAAGI. The CDR3 sequence: CASSSEHRAEQYF. The CDR3 DNA follows: TGTGCCAGCAGTAGTGAGCACAGGGCCGAGCAGTACTTC.

CDR3 residues: CASSSGTVYEQYF. In DNA, the CDR3 is TGTGCCAGCAGTTCCGGGACAGTCTACGAGCAGTACTTC. This chain connects TRBV27 to TRBJ2-7, with 7 bases that match TRBD1. The V gene's germline CDR1 is MNHEY and CDR2 SMNVEV (reference sequence). The CDR3 length is 13 residues. Losses at the gene ends were 4 bases for V and 3 bases for J; bases not matched to a gene: 3.

The chain is built from TRBV6-5 and TRBJ2-3, with a weak D call TRBD1 (5 bases). Germline CDR1 is MNHEY and CDR2 is SVGAGI. CDR3 length: 15 amino acids. With 0 bases removed from V and 5 bases from J, the gap between germline ends came to 12 bases. The CDR3 region is CASSYSEPGRDTQYF. The CDR3 DNA follows: TGTGCCAGCAGTTACTCCGAACCAGGGCGAGATACGCAGTATTTT.

The chain recombines TRBV6-6 with TRBJ2-7, with 7 bases identical to TRBD2. The CDR3 loop spans 15 amino acids. The V segment lost 2 bases and the J segment 3 bases; nucleotides outside the gene matches: 7. CDR1 and CDR2 (germline): MNHNY, SVGAGI (reference sequence). The CDR3, as DNA: TGTGCCAGCAGTTACCGGGGGGACGGGGGCTACGAGCAGTACTTC. Translation: CASSYRGDGGYEQYF.

V usage is TRBV18 and J usage is TRBJ2-2; D gene unclear. Deletions cut 2 bases from V and 6 bases from J, with 7 bases between. Germline V lookup: CDR1 KGHSH, CDR2 LQKENI. The CDR3 covers 13 residues. This CDR3 reads CASSPIEAGELFF. CDR3 bases: TGTGCCAGCTCACCAATAGAGGCCGGGGAGCTGTTTTTT.

The chain carries TRBV5-1 and TRBJ2-2, with TRBD2 identical over 8 bases. In germline, CDR1 is SGHRS, CDR2 YFSETQ. V was pared by 3 bases and J by 4 bases, with 11 bases of the junction left unmatched. CDR3 size: 17 residues. The CDR3 loop is CASSSPGAGDLTGELFF. The CDR3 nucleotides are TGCGCCAGCAGCTCCCCGGGAGCGGGAGACCTCACCGGGGAGCTGTTTTTT.

V gene TRBV5-1 combines with J gene TRBJ2-5; 7 bases are shared with TRBD2. V was clipped by 0 bases and J by 3 bases; unmatched bases: 2. The CDR3 totals 14 residues. The germline CDR1 and CDR2 sequences are SGHRS and YFSETQ. In nucleotides, the CDR3 is TGCGCCAGCAGCTTGGAGCGGGGTAAAGAGACCCAGTACTTC. Translated: CASSLERGKETQYF.

The chain combines TRBV6-4 with TRBJ2-3; D perhaps matches TRBD2 (6 bases). The germline CDR1 and CDR2 sequences are MRHNA and SNTAGT. This CDR3 comprises 14 residues. The germline V and J ends were trimmed by 6 bases and 0 bases, with 10 bases remaining between them. CDR3 in DNA: TGTGCCAGCAGCCAGAGCGGGAGCACAGATACGCAGTATTTT. Its translation: CASSQSGSTDTQYF.

This clone was picked up one time. The V gene is TRBV4-2, the J gene TRBJ2-7, with TRBD2 identical over 13 bases. The V segment lost 3 bases and the J segment 2 bases; nucleotides outside the gene matches: 1. From germline, CDR1 is LGHNA and CDR2 YNFKEQ. The CDR3 consists of 15 residues. CDR3 residues: CASSQGTSGTYEQYF. CDR3 DNA sequence: TGTGCCAGCAGCCAGGGGACTAGCGGGACCTACGAGCAGTACTTC.

The rearrangement links TRBV7-7 to TRBJ2-3, with a tentative D call TRBD2 (5 bases). This CDR3 is 13 amino acids long. Deletions cut 5 bases from V and 6 bases from J, with 12 bases between. The germline V gene encodes CDR1 SSHAT and CDR2 FNYEAQ (reference sequence). The CDR3 protein is CASSPEAADTQYF. CDR3 bases: TGTGCCAGCAGCCCGGAGGCCGCGGATACGCAGTATTTT.

This chain connects TRBV29-1 to TRBJ2-5; TRBD2 matches 8 bases. CDR1 is SQVTM and CDR2 is ANQGSEA in the germline V gene. This CDR3 region has 14 residues. With V trimmed by 7 bases and J by 2 bases, 9 bases remained unmatched. The CDR3 loop is CSARPTSGQETQYF. In nucleotides, the CDR3 is TGCAGCGCGAGACCCACTAGCGGTCAAGAGACCCAGTACTTC.

This chain joins TRBV7-2 and TRBJ1-3, with TRBD1 identical over 10 bases. Trimming cost V 1 base and J 4 bases; bases outside gene matches: 1. The CDR3 runs 15 residues. Germline V lookup: CDR1 SGHTA, CDR2 FQGNSA. The CDR3 DNA follows: TGTGCCAGCAGCTTAGGACAGGGGGCCGGAAACACCATATATTTT. Translating it yields CASSLGQGAGNTIYF.

The chain uses TRBV4-1 and TRBJ1-4; 9 nucleotides line up with TRBD1. The germline CDR1 and CDR2 sequences are MGHRA and YSYEKL. V was clipped by 2 bases and J by 8 bases; unmatched bases: 6. The CDR3 extends over 15 amino acids. Written as DNA, the CDR3 is TGCGCCAGCAGCCAATGGGACAGGGCAAACGAAAAACTGTTTTTT. Its protein is CASSQWDRANEKLFF.